Below, one T cell receptor (beta chain) is given with its context. Its antigen is unidentified. The data were obtained in a study of shared clonotypes between healthy human individuals. General observations from the study: Only blood underwent sampling, and tissue repertoires likely differ.

The CDR3 is made up of 16 amino acids. Trimming shortened V by 1 base and J by 0 bases, and 10 bases separated the two germline ends. Germline values: CDR1 ENHRY, CDR2 SYGVKD. Execution of the assay was at deep level. Clones were sequenced by immunoSEQ multiplex PCR, and TCRdb holds only the in-frame ones, with some missing. The table shows over a million clones, with roughly 98.5% occurring only once. What was sequenced was naive CD4+ T cells sorted from blood. Subset given: CD45RA+ positively selected. This clonotype was sampled from a man aged 25-45 years in good health. The gene calls are TRBV10-3 and TRBJ2-1; tentatively, D is TRBD1 (5 bases). For the CDR3, the DNA is TGTGCCATCAGTGAGTATTCAGGGCTCTCCTACAATGAGCAGTTCTTC. This gives the protein CAISEYSGLSYNEQFF.